The clone carrying this TCR beta chain was detected many times. V lost 6 bases and J lost 7; bases outside the gene matches: 11. The CDR3 is made up of 15 amino acids. CDR1 DFQATT and CDR2 SNEGSKA come from the germline V gene (reference sequence). The data belong to a study of early T cells in non-severe SARS-CoV-2 infection. The overall study: Sequencing of bulk RNA from unsorted whole blood was done, without chain pairing.

Unique molecular identifier tags were affixed to discrete cDNA molecules. MiXCR was run by TCRdb on the 5' RACE reads, yielding one entry per CDR3 protein. The sample consists of some 40,000 distinct CDR3 sequences, over 9% of them appearing once. The J gene is TRBJ2-2, the V gene TRBV20-1; 10 nucleotides match TRBD1. The sample was whole blood. This receptor was identified in an adult who was a healthcare worker with PCR-confirmed SARS-CoV-2 infection or an uninfected control (not recorded which). CDR3 nucleotides: TGCAGTGCGCCAGGACAGGGGGGTACCCGCGGGGAGCTGTTTTTT. Translation: CSAPGQGGTRGELFF.